The 13 T cell receptor beta chains presented below share a single source sample, sequenced in a study of PD-1 blockade in classical Hodgkin lymphoma. Method: immunoSEQ multiplex PCR; TCRdb's copy keeps in-frame clones and lacks some. The sample holds 30,000 to 45,000 clones; 88% are singletons and the top ten take 7.7%. Each patient relapsed following autologous stem cell transplantation, and prior brentuximab vedotin exposure differed. The sequenced sample was peripheral blood mononuclear cells (PBMCs), obtained before the second cycle of nivolumab. Every receptor here comes from a human donor with classical Hodgkin lymphoma.

The CDR3 region is CASSPSGQGSYEQYF. The CDR3 DNA follows: TGTGCCAGCAGTCCCTCGGGACAGGGCTCCTACGAGCAGTACTTC. The chain links TRBV28 to TRBJ2-7, with 9 bases that match TRBD1. Losses at the gene ends were 5 bases for V and 0 bases for J; bases not matched to a gene: 5. The CDR3 consists of 15 residues. Germline CDR1 reads MDHEN; CDR2 reads SYDVKM.

This rearrangement joins TRBV6-6 to TRBJ1-1; D is ambiguous. CDR1 MNHNY and CDR2 SVGAGI come from the germline V gene (reference sequence). The CDR3 is made up of 15 amino acids. The V end was cut by 6 bases, the J end by 2 bases, with 16 bases between. CDR3 sequence: CASRPPGRPNTEAFF. CDR3 nucleotides: TGTGCCAGCAGGCCACCCGGACGGCCTAACACTGAAGCTTTCTTT.

This chain joins TRBV29-1 and TRBJ2-1; 8 bases match TRBD2. With V trimmed by 4 bases and J by 5 bases, 4 bases remained unmatched. From germline, CDR1 is SQVTM and CDR2 ANQGSEA. The CDR3 covers 13 residues. CDR3 residues: CSVGSGEDNEQFF. The CDR3 nucleotides read TGCAGCGTTGGTAGCGGGGAAGACAATGAGCAGTTCTTC.

The V call is TRBV4-1, the J call TRBJ2-5; TRBD1 is a possible D gene (5 bases). CDR3 length: 15 amino acids. The V and J ends lost 0 bases and 5 bases respectively, with 13 bases between them. Germline V lookup: CDR1 MGHRA, CDR2 YSYEKL. CDR3 nucleotide sequence: TGCGCCAGCAGCCAAGATCTGTCAGGGTTGGAGACCCAGTACTTC. This encodes CASSQDLSGLETQYF.

The gene calls are TRBV2 and TRBJ1-5, with TRBD1 as a possible D gene (6 bases). Germline CDR1 and CDR2: SNHLY and FYNNEI. The CDR3 sequence is 15 residues long. Trimming pared 8 bases from V and 0 bases from J, leaving 14 bases between. The CDR3 DNA reads as TGTGCCAGCGCTACAGGGCCGAATAGCAATCAGCCCCAGCATTTT. The encoded protein is CASATGPNSNQPQHF.

V is TRBV6-5 and J is TRBJ2-7; 8 bases fit TRBD2. With V trimmed by 2 bases and J by 2 bases, 5 bases remained unmatched. The CDR3 runs to 15 residues. The germline gives CDR1 MNHEY, CDR2 SVGAGI. CDR3 nucleotide sequence: TGTGCCAGCAGTTACGGACTAGCTGTAACCTACGAGCAGTACTTC. It translates to CASSYGLAVTYEQYF.

The rearrangement uses TRBV6-5 and TRBJ2-1; 7 bases are a match to TRBD1. The germline V gene encodes CDR1 MNHEY and CDR2 SVGAGI. The CDR3 runs to 15 residues. With 7 bases clipped from V and 2 bases from J, the junction kept 8 bases outside the gene matches. The CDR3 DNA sequence: TGTGCCAGCACCCAGGGGACAGTACCCTACAATGAGCAGTTCTTC. Its protein is CASTQGTVPYNEQFF.

The gene calls are TRBV5-4 and TRBJ1-4; a possible D gene is TRBD1 (5 bases). The ends were cut back, 0 bases at V and 0 bases at J, with 15 bases in the middle. Germline lookup yields CDR1 SGHNT and CDR2 YYREEE (reference sequence). This CDR3 has 18 amino acids. CDR3 in DNA: TGTGCCAGCAGCTTGGCCTTAGGGGCTGGGGCAACTAATGAAAAACTGTTTTTT. This sequence encodes CASSLALGAGATNEKLFF. Full variable domain (outside the CDR3, taken from reference TRBV5-4 and TRBJ1-4): ETGVTQSPTHLIKTRGQQVTLRCSSQSGHNTVSWYQQALGQGPQFIFQYYREEENGRGNFPPRFSGLQFPNYSSELNVNALELDDSALYLCASSLALGAGATNEKLFFGSGTQLSVL.

This chain links TRBV6-5 with TRBJ2-5, with D uncertain. Germline CDR1 is MNHEY and CDR2 is SVGAGI. CDR3 length: 15 amino acids. Trimming stripped 0 bases from V and 2 bases from J, with 10 bases between. This CDR3 is CASSYSPTPQETQYF. Written as DNA, the CDR3 is TGTGCCAGCAGTTACTCCCCGACACCTCAAGAGACCCAGTACTTC.

This clone was recorded a few times. The V and J genes are TRBV7-3 and TRBJ2-1; TRBD2 matches at 8 bases. J lost 0 bases, V lost 5 bases, and 3 bases had no gene match. This CDR3 contains 15 residues. CDR1 and CDR2 from the germline V gene are SGHTA and FQGTGA. CDR3 loop: CASSVSGSSYNEQFF. The CDR3 DNA reads TGTGCCAGCAGCGTCAGCGGGAGCTCCTACAATGAGCAGTTCTTC.

The chain carries TRBV5-1 and TRBJ2-1, with 9 positions matching TRBD2. Germline V gene sequence: CDR1 SGHRS, CDR2 YFSETQ. The CDR3 spans 16 residues. The J segment lost 5 bases and the V segment lost 4 bases, leaving 10 bases of the junction unmatched. The CDR3 region has the DNA TGCGCCAGCAGCCCACGACTAGCGGAGGGGAACAATGAGCAGTTCTTC. Translating it yields CASSPRLAEGNNEQFF.

This chain joins TRBV27 and TRBJ1-5, with 7 bases identical to TRBD1. The V and J ends lost 5 bases and 8 bases, in that order; junction bases with no gene match: 6. Germline V CDR1 and CDR2: MNHEY, SMNVEV (reference sequence). CDR3 length: 13 residues. This chain's CDR3 is CASSRGGWEPQHF. The DNA of the CDR3 is TGTGCCAGCAGTAGAGGGGGCTGGGAGCCCCAGCATTTT.

This clone turned up a few times. The chain has TRBV29-1 and TRBJ1-5; no clear D. V gave up 4 bases and J gave up 3 bases, with 7 bases separating them. Germline-derived CDR1 and CDR2 are SQVTM and ANQGSEA. This CDR3 spans 12 amino acids. The CDR3 coding sequence is TGCAGCGTTGGCACCCCCAATCAGCCCCAGCATTTT. Its protein is CSVGTPNQPQHF. Full variable domain (remainder filled in from reference TRBV29-1 and TRBJ1-5): SAVISQKPSRDICQRGTSLTIQCQVDSQVTMMFWYRQQPGQSLTLIATANQGSEATYESGFVIDKFPISRPNLTFSTLTVSNMSPEDSSIYLCSVGTPNQPQHFGDGTRLSIL.